The 20 T cell receptor beta chains below come from one sample, sequenced in a study of OX40 agonist ivuxolimab in advanced cancers. Measured with immunoSEQ multiplex PCR; TCRdb has only the in-frame clones, and not every one. The sample gives approximately 100,000 clones, more than 80% of which show up once; around 5.9% is in the top ten. The source was CD4+ or CD8+ T cells sorted from blood, collected in a trial of the OX40 agonist ivuxolimab. The receptors here all came from an adult with an advanced solid tumor such as melanoma, head and neck, liver or kidney cancer.

Many counts were recorded for this clone. This chain uses TRBV10-1 with TRBJ1-5; TRBD1 matches at 7 bases. J lost 4 bases, V lost 4 bases, and 4 bases had no gene match. This CDR3 contains 14 residues. Germline lookup yields CDR1 WNHNN and CDR2 SYGVQD (reference sequence). For the CDR3, the DNA is TGCGCCAGCAGTGGAGGACAGGTAAATCAGCCCCAGCATTTT. The encoded protein is CASSGGQVNQPQHF.

This chain links TRBV5-1 with TRBJ2-4; D gene unclear. Trimming left V 0 bases short and J 5 bases short, with 12 bases between. The V gene's germline CDR1 is SGHRS and CDR2 YFSETQ. The CDR3 is made up of 15 amino acids. CDR3 amino acids: CASSLAGGTQNIQYF. The CDR3 coding sequence is TGCGCCAGCAGCTTGGCGGGCGGAACCCAAAACATTCAGTACTTC.

This clone appeared a few times. The rearrangement joins TRBV18 to TRBJ1-4; D unresolved. The length of the CDR3 is 16 residues. V shed 5 bases and J shed 8 bases, with 21 bases lying between them. Germline V gene data show CDR1 as KGHSH and CDR2 as LQKENI. The CDR3 reads CASSKSFGVLKEKLFF. The CDR3 DNA reads TGTGCCAGCTCAAAATCTTTCGGGGTTTTGAAGGAAAAACTGTTTTTT.

The rearrangement uses TRBV30 and TRBJ1-1; the D is unclear. Trimming left V 2 bases short and J 0 bases short, with 7 bases between. The CDR3 length is 13 residues. Germline V lookup: CDR1 GTSNPN, CDR2 SVGIG (reference sequence). CDR3 protein: CAWSRALNTEAFF. The CDR3 region has the DNA TGTGCCTGGAGTAGGGCCTTGAACACTGAAGCTTTCTTT. Combining the CDR3 with reference TRBV30 and TRBJ1-1 gives the whole variable domain SQTIHQWPATLVQPVGSPLSLECTVEGTSNPNLYWYRQAAGRGLQLLFYSVGIGQISSEVPQNLSASRPQDRQFILSSKKLLLSDSGFYLCAWSRALNTEAFFGQGTRLTVV.

The chain carries TRBV7-2 and TRBJ2-5; TRBD2 is a possible D gene (7 bases). Trimming left V 5 bases short and J 5 bases short, with 24 bases between. This CDR3 has 17 residues. CDR1 is SGHTA and CDR2 is FQGNSA in the germline V gene. The CDR3 DNA follows: TGTGCCAGCAGCCCGCGAGAAGGGGGAGGGCCCCACGAGACCCAGTACTTC. This sequence encodes CASSPREGGGPHETQYF.

The CDR3 bases are TGTGCCACCCATTATGGTCCGAGCAATCAGCCCCAGCATTTT. It translates to CATHYGPSNQPQHF. V usage is TRBV6-1 and J usage is TRBJ1-5; D is ambiguous. V was trimmed by 10 bases and J by 1 base, leaving 14 bases between them. The CDR3 loop spans 14 amino acids. CDR1 is MNHNS and CDR2 is SASEGT in the germline V gene.

The table lists this clone with a count of one. The chain joins TRBV6-5 to TRBJ2-5, with 12 bases identical to TRBD1. The J call may be faulty, since TRBJ2-7 better matches the DNA end. This CDR3 has 15 amino acids. The V gene's germline CDR1 is MNHEY and CDR2 SVGAGI. The CDR3 loop is CASSYSGQGAGEQYF. In DNA form, the CDR3 reads TGTGCCAGCAGTTACTCGGGACAGGGGGCCGGCGAGCAGTACTTC.

The chain joins TRBV19 to TRBJ2-1; maybe TRBD1 (7 bases). V was trimmed by 3 bases and J by 2 bases, leaving 14 bases between them. CDR1 is LNHDA and CDR2 is SQIVND in the germline V gene (reference sequence). This CDR3 is 16 amino acids long. The CDR3 coding sequence is TGTGCCAGTAGTATCCGGCAGGGGGGCCCCTACAATGAGCAGTTCTTC. This gives the protein CASSIRQGGPYNEQFF.

This chain joins TRBV7-9 and TRBJ1-4; TRBD1 matches 7 bases. Germline V gives CDR1 SEHNR, CDR2 FQNEAQ (reference sequence). The CDR3 spans 15 residues. V was clipped by 4 bases and J by 4 bases; unmatched bases: 6. The chain's CDR3 is CASSSPTGSNEKLFF. CDR3 nucleotides: TGTGCCAGCAGCTCCCCGACAGGGAGTAATGAAAAACTGTTTTTT.

With regard to this clone: At one end, the junction sequence differs from germline, possibly due to a read error. The chain employs TRBV6-1 and TRBJ2-7, with 7 bases aligning to TRBD1. The length of the CDR3 is 13 residues. Germline CDR1 is MNHNS and CDR2 is SASEGT. CDR3 in amino acids: CASSGALTGETRF. The CDR3 nucleotides are TGTGCCAGCAGTGGGGCGCTTACAGGGGAGACGCGCTTC.

This chain joins TRBV29-1 and TRBJ1-4, with TRBD1 matching 7 bases. CDR1 and CDR2 (germline): SQVTM, ANQGSEA. The CDR3 covers 13 residues. V lost 6 bases and J lost 7; bases outside the gene matches: 8. The chain's CDR3 is CSVAKGAGEKLFF. DNA for the CDR3: TGCAGCGTGGCGAAGGGGGCAGGTGAAAAACTGTTTTTT.

This clone was seen ten or more times. The chain carries TRBV20-1 and TRBJ2-5; D remains ambiguous. V was trimmed by 6 bases and J by 5 bases, leaving 10 bases between them. Germline values: CDR1 DFQATT, CDR2 SNEGSKA (reference sequence). This CDR3 spans 11 amino acids. This CDR3 is CSADSGETQYF. The CDR3 DNA reads as TGCAGTGCCGATAGTGGGGAGACCCAGTACTTC.

The rearrangement links TRBV13 to TRBJ2-3; D gene uncertain. Germline loops: CDR1 PRHDT, CDR2 FYEKMQ (reference sequence). V lost 5 bases to trimming and J lost 0 bases, with 15 bases between them. The CDR3 has 16 amino acids. The CDR3 nucleotides read TGTGCCAGCAGCCTCGGAGCGATGCTGAGCACAGATACGCAGTATTTT. This sequence encodes CASSLGAMLSTDTQYF. The full variable domain, its missing parts supplied by reference TRBV13 and TRBJ2-3, is AAGVIQSPRHLIKEKRETATLKCYPIPRHDTVYWYQQGPGQDPQFLISFYEKMQSDKGSIPDRFSAQQFSDYHSELNMSSLELGDSALYFCASSLGAMLSTDTQYFGPGTRLTVL.

The rearrangement uses TRBV15 and TRBJ2-7; possibly TRBD1 or TRBD2 for D (5 bases each). Trimming stripped 5 bases from V and 7 bases from J, with 12 bases between. CDR1 LNHNV and CDR2 YYDKDF come from the germline V gene (reference sequence). The CDR3 has 12 amino acids. The CDR3 reads CATSGPGREQYF. For the CDR3, the DNA is TGTGCCACCAGCGGACCGGGGCGGGAGCAGTACTTC. The full variable domain, rest sourced from reference TRBV15 and TRBJ2-7, is DAMVIQNPRYQVTQFGKPVTLSCSQTLNHNVMYWYQQKSSQAPKLLFHYYDKDFNNEADTPDNFQSRRPNTSFCFLDIRSPGLGDTAMYLCATSGPGREQYFGPGTRLTVT.

This chain uses TRBV2 with TRBJ1-6; D is unresolved. The CDR3 sequence is 14 residues long. With 1 base removed from V and 11 bases from J, the gap between germline ends came to 12 bases. Germline V gene lookup returns CDR1 SNHLY and CDR2 FYNNEI. The CDR3 DNA is TGTGCCAGCAGTGAAGTTGGACCGGCGGCACCCCTCCACTTT. As protein: CASSEVGPAAPLHF.

The chain joins TRBV5-6 to TRBJ2-7, with a weak D call TRBD2 (5 bases). In germline, CDR1 is SGHDT, CDR2 YYEEEE. The CDR3 totals 14 residues. V gave up 0 bases and J gave up 2 bases, with 9 bases separating them. The CDR3 is CASSLGGNPYEQYF. CDR3 nucleotide sequence: TGTGCCAGCAGCTTGGGAGGGAACCCCTACGAGCAGTACTTC. The entire variable domain, with the rest obtained from reference TRBV5-6 and TRBJ2-7, is as follows: DAGVTQSPTHLIKTRGQQVTLRCSPKSGHDTVSWYQQALGQGPQFIFQYYEEEERQRGNFPDRFSGHQFPNYSSELNVNALLLGDSALYLCASSLGGNPYEQYFGPGTRLTVT.

V is TRBV15 and J is TRBJ2-2; 11 nucleotides line up with TRBD2. The CDR3 is 17 amino acids. CDR1 LNHNV and CDR2 YYDKDF come from the germline V gene (reference sequence). V dropped 0 bases and J dropped 6; count of bases not matched to a gene: 6. Written as DNA, the CDR3 is TGTGCCACCAGCAGAGATGGTAGCGGGAGGGCCGCCGGGGAGCTGTTTTTT. This translates into CATSRDGSGRAAGELFF.

The DNA of the CDR3 is TGTGCCTGGAGTAGGGGACAGGGAGGCGAGCAGTACTTC. Amino acids: CAWSRGQGGEQYF. The chain uses TRBV30 and TRBJ2-7, with 9 nucleotides matching TRBD1. Germline V gene sequence: CDR1 GTSNPN, CDR2 SVGIG (reference sequence). CDR3 length: 13 amino acids. The V and J ends lost 2 bases and 6 bases, in that order; junction bases with no gene match: 5.

J is TRBJ1-2 and V is TRBV15; no reliable D call. V lost 0 bases and J 0 bases, leaving 11 bases between the germline ends. Germline V gene lookup returns CDR1 LNHNV and CDR2 YYDKDF (reference sequence). The CDR3 is made up of 16 amino acids. The chain's CDR3 is CATSRDPGMTNYGYTF. For the CDR3, the DNA is TGTGCCACCAGCAGAGATCCGGGTATGACTAACTATGGCTACACCTTC.

The V and J genes are TRBV5-1 and TRBJ2-7; 8 bases agree with TRBD1. CDR3 length: 14 residues. V shed 2 bases, J shed 3 bases, and the junction held 4 bases outside the gene matches. From germline, CDR1 is SGHRS and CDR2 YFSETQ. CDR3 in amino acids: CASSFGTGSYEQYF. The CDR3 region has the DNA TGCGCCAGCAGCTTTGGGACAGGAAGCTACGAGCAGTACTTC. The variable domain in full, with the rest retrieved from reference TRBV5-1 and TRBJ2-7, is KAGVTQTPRYLIKTRGQQVTLSCSPISGHRSVSWYQQTPGQGLQFLFEYFSETQRNKGNFPGRFSGRQFSNSRSEMNVSTLELGDSALYLCASSFGTGSYEQYFGPGTRLTVT.